Listed here is a single TCR beta chain. The sample belongs to a study of cytomegalovirus exposure and HLA in healthy donors. This PCR relied on a set of 60 Vbeta primers and 13 Jbeta primers. TCRdb's table, derived via immunoSEQ multiplex PCR, lists solely in-frame clones and lacks some. Of 90,000 to 120,000 clones listed, around 80% are singletons. The CDR3 runs to 15 residues. Germline lookup yields CDR1 LNHNV and CDR2 YYDKDF (reference sequence). Trimming took 4 bases from V and 4 from J, leaving 16 bases between them. This receptor was obtained from a woman between 35 and 50 years old in good health and CMV-seronegative. Sequenced: PBMCs. The rearrangement uses TRBV15 and TRBJ1-2; a possible D gene is TRBD1 (5 bases). For the CDR3, the DNA is TGTGCCACCAGCATCCCGCCAACAGGTCTCTATGGCTACACCTTC. Translating it yields CATSIPPTGLYGYTF.